The 8 T cell receptor beta chains below come from one sample, sequenced in a study of shared clonotypes between healthy human individuals. Clones were sequenced by immunoSEQ multiplex PCR, and TCRdb holds only the in-frame ones, with some missing. This table holds roughly 2,000,000 clones, approximately 94% found once. CD45RO-negative, CCR7-selected cells formed the naive CD8 fraction, which excluded terminally differentiated effector memory CD45RA+ cells. The material sequenced was naive CD8+ T cells sorted from blood. The receptors stem from a man aged 18 to 35 in good health.

V and J are TRBV11-2 and TRBJ2-1; TRBD1 might be the D (5 bases). This CDR3 contains 15 residues. CDR1 is SGHAT, CDR2 FQNNGV, per germline. V was pared by 0 bases and J by 2 bases, with 8 bases between. CDR3 in amino acids: CASSLDQGTYNEQFF. CDR3 coding DNA: TGTGCCAGCAGCTTAGATCAGGGAACCTACAATGAGCAGTTCTTC.

For this clone: The identical CDR3 is also encoded by other nucleotide sequences in the sample. The rearrangement uses TRBV9 and TRBJ2-7; D possibly corresponds to TRBD1 (5 bases). The CDR3 has 14 amino acids. V was shortened by 0 bases and J by 2 bases, with 9 bases between the two germline ends. Per the germline V gene, CDR1 is SGDLS and CDR2 is YYNGEE. DNA for the CDR3: TGTGCCAGCAGCGTAGGGCAGGGAACCTACGAGCAGTACTTC. Its protein product is CASSVGQGTYEQYF.

The CDR3 protein is CASSYSTGENSYEQYF. CDR3 DNA: TGTGCCAGCAGTTACAGTACAGGGGAAAACTCCTACGAGCAGTACTTC. V usage is TRBV27 and J usage is TRBJ2-7, with 7 bases matching TRBD1. V was pared by 4 bases and J by 0 bases, with 9 bases of the junction left unmatched. CDR1 is MNHEY, CDR2 SMNVEV, per germline (reference sequence). The CDR3 contains 16 residues.

This chain joins TRBV4-1 and TRBJ1-6; 8 nucleotides match TRBD1. The V and J ends lost 1 base and 6 bases, in that order; junction bases with no gene match: 5. Per germline, CDR1 MGHRA and CDR2 YSYEKL. The CDR3 consists of 16 residues. In DNA, the CDR3 is TGCGCCAGCAGCCAAGTCCTGGGACAGGTTAATTCACCCCTCCACTTT. Translating gives CASSQVLGQVNSPLHF.

The V gene is TRBV13, the J gene TRBJ1-2; the match to TRBD1 covers 12 bases. The germline V gene has CDR1 PRHDT and CDR2 FYEKMQ (reference sequence). The CDR3 is made up of 15 amino acids. The V segment lost 5 bases and the J segment 7 bases; nucleotides outside the gene matches: 8. The CDR3 region has the DNA TGTGCCAGCAGCCGCGCGGGACAGGGGGCGCCTGGCTACACCTTC. Protein product: CASSRAGQGAPGYTF.

The chain uses TRBV7-9 and TRBJ2-1; D is unresolved. There are 13 residues in the CDR3. The ends were cut back, 7 bases at V and 4 bases at J, with 11 bases in the middle. Germline CDR1 is SEHNR and CDR2 is FQNEAQ (reference sequence). For the CDR3, the DNA is TGTGCCAGCACCACTACACCGTACAATGAGCAGTTCTTC. As protein: CASTTTPYNEQFF.

CDR3 loop: CASSAGPAGWYEQYF. The CDR3 nucleotides read TGTGCCAGCAGCGCCGGCCCAGCGGGATGGTACGAGCAGTACTTC. The J gene is TRBJ2-7, the V gene TRBV9, with 7 nucleotides matching TRBD2. Germline assignment: CDR1 SGDLS and CDR2 YYNGEE. Trimming at V came to 3 bases and at J to 4 bases, leaving 10 bases not matched to a gene. The CDR3 runs to 15 residues.

This chain joins TRBV21-1 and TRBJ1-3; TRBD1, the table's D call, was not compared with the DNA. TRBV21-1 is recorded as a pseudogene. This CDR3 comprises 15 residues. Written as DNA, the CDR3 is TGTGCCAGCAGCAAAGCGCAGGGTCCTGGAAACACCATATATTTT. Translation: CASSKAQGPGNTIYF.